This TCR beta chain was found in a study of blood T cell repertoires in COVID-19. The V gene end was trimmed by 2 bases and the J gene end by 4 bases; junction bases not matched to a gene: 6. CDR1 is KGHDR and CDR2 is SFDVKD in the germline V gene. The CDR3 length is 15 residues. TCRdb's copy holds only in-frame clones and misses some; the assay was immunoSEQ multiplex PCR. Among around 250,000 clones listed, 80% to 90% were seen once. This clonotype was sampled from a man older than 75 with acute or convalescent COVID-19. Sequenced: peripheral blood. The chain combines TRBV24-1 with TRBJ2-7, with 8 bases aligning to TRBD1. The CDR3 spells CATSDSGTGRYEQYF. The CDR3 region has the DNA TGTGCCACCAGTGATTCGGGGACAGGTCGGTACGAGCAGTACTTC.